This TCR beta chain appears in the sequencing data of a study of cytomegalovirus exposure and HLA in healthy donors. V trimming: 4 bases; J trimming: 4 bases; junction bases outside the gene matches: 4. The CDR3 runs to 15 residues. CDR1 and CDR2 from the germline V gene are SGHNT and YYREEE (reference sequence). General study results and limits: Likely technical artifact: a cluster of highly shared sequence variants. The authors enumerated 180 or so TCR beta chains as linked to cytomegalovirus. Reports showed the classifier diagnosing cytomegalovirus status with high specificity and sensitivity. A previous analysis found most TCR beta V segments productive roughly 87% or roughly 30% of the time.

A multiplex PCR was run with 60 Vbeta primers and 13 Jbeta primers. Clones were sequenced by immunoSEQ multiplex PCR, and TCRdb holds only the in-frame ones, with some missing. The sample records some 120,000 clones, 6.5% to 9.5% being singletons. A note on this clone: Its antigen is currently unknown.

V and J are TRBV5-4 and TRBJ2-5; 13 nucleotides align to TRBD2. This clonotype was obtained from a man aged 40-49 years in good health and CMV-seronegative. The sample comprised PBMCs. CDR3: CASSPRTSGGETQYF. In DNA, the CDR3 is TGTGCCAGCAGCCCCCGGACTAGCGGGGGAGAGACCCAGTACTTC.